This T cell receptor beta chain stems from a study of control samples from healthy donors and cancer patients. The repertoire was sequenced with immunoSEQ multiplex PCR; TCRdb's copy has only in-frame clones and lacks some. The sample holds 100,000 to 150,000 clones, about nine tenths seen once. Germline CDR1 and CDR2: SGDLS and YYNGEE. Losses at the gene ends were 4 bases for V and 5 bases for J; bases not matched to a gene: 3. The CDR3 is 14 residues long. Sequenced sample: blood. The clonotype originates from a man aged 40-49 years in good health. The rearrangement uses TRBV9 and TRBJ2-3; 11 bases match TRBD2. The CDR3 DNA is TGTGCCAGCAGCCCTGGGACTAGCGGAGATACGCAGTATTTT. It translates to CASSPGTSGDTQYF. Together with reference TRBV9 and TRBJ2-3, the CDR3 gives the full variable domain: DSGVTQTPKHLITATGQRVTLRCSPRSGDLSVYWYQQSLDQGLQFLIQYYNGEERAKGNILERFSAQQFPDLHSELNLSSLELGDSALYFCASSPGTSGDTQYFGPGTRLTVL.